These 25 T cell receptor beta chains share one sample of origin, sequenced in a study of T cells in Graves' hyperthyroidism and ophthalmopathy. TCR beta CDR3 regions were amplified from RNA transcripts. Using the HTBI primer set, a first-round RT-PCR was run on the TCR CDR3. TCRdb reprocessed the multiplex PCR reads with MiXCR, giving one entry per CDR3 protein. The table records approximately 640,000 distinct CDR3 sequences, over 40% of them present only once. The sample was peripheral blood or thyroid tissue (not recorded which). Receptors originate from an adult man with Graves' disease, either hyperthyroidism or ophthalmopathy (not recorded which).

This sequence joins TRBV29-1 and TRBJ2-7; possible D gene TRBD1, 6 bases. Between the trimmed V and J ends, which lost 8 bases and 3 bases, there was a span of 11 bases. In germline, CDR1 is SQVTM, CDR2 ANQGSEA. The CDR3 has 11 amino acids. The CDR3 region is CSPDSRYEQYF. For the CDR3, the DNA is TGCAGCCCGGACAGTCGCTACGAGCAGTACTTC.

This chain connects TRBV9 to TRBJ2-7; TRBD2 agrees at 7 bases. After removal of 4 bases from V and 10 bases from J, the junction contained 11 bases not matched to a gene. The germline gives CDR1 SGDLS, CDR2 YYNGEE. This CDR3 contains 13 residues. CDR3 DNA: TGTGCCAGCAGCCTGCAGGGAGGGAGGGATCAGTACTTC. Translation: CASSLQGGRDQYF.

V gene TRBV7-3 combines with J gene TRBJ2-7; D perhaps matches TRBD1 (6 bases). The J call is in doubt because the DNA end fits TRBJ2-1 better. The CDR3 is 13 amino acids. The germline CDR1 and CDR2 sequences are SGHTA and FQGTGA. The CDR3, as DNA: TGTGCCAGCAGGAAACAGGGCGGGAATGAGCAGTTCTTC. Translation gives CASRKQGGNEQFF.

Points on this clonotype: This may be a read error, as it is one base from a much larger clone. The DNA of the CDR3 is TGTGCCAGCAGGCACGGGACAGGGGTGGACGAGCAGTACTTC. Its translation: CASRHGTGVDEQYF. The J gene is TRBJ2-5, the V gene TRBV7-2, with 10 nucleotides matching TRBD1. TRBJ2-7 matches the DNA end more closely, so the J call is doubtful. Germline CDR1 and CDR2: SGHTA and FQGNSA. This CDR3 is 14 amino acids long.

This clonotype was picked up many times. The chain employs TRBV7-8 and TRBJ2-5; 9 bases are shared with TRBD1. CDR1 is SGHVS and CDR2 is FQNEAQ in the germline V gene. Trimming took 5 bases from V and 10 from J; bases not matched to a gene: 14. This CDR3 is built from 15 residues. The CDR3 DNA reads as TGTGCCAGCAGCCCACGGGAAGGGACAGGGAGTTTCCAGTACTTC. This gives the protein CASSPREGTGSFQYF.

This clonotype showed up many times. CDR3 nucleotides: TGTGCCAGCAGCCAAGATCCGGGGCAAGAGACCCAGTACTTC. The encoded protein is CASSQDPGQETQYF. The rearrangement uses TRBV7-9 and TRBJ2-5; possible D gene TRBD2, 5 bases. The CDR3 loop spans 14 amino acids. The germline V gene has CDR1 SEHNR and CDR2 FQNEAQ (reference sequence). Trimming left V 5 bases short and J 2 bases short, with 12 bases between.

This clonotype has only a few counts. This chain uses TRBV29-1 with TRBJ1-6; possible D gene TRBD1, 5 bases. The CDR3 has 13 amino acids. The V end lost 2 bases, the J end lost 7 bases, and 9 bases lay between the germline ends. Germline CDR1 is SQVTM and CDR2 is ANQGSEA. DNA of the CDR3: TGCAGCGTTGAACCGACAGCAAATTCACCCCTCCACTTT. Translating gives CSVEPTANSPLHF.

This clonotype was counted at least ten times. The DNA for the CDR3 is TGCAGCGTCGGAAGGACAGGGCCGGCCTACGAGCAGTACTTC. It encodes CSVGRTGPAYEQYF. This chain joins TRBV29-1 and TRBJ2-7; TRBD1 aligns across 8 bases. V shed 6 bases and J 2 bases; nucleotides not matched to a gene: 9. The CDR3 is 14 residues long. CDR1 SQVTM and CDR2 ANQGSEA come from the germline V gene.

The rearrangement links TRBV19 to TRBJ1-5, with 12 bases aligning to TRBD1. The CDR3 length is 17 residues. Unmatched junction bases numbered 7, after V lost 3 bases and J lost 4 bases. The germline V gene has CDR1 LNHDA and CDR2 SQIVND (reference sequence). CDR3 DNA sequence: TGTGCCAGTAGTATCGGGACAGGGGGCCCTCGAAATCAGCCCCAGCATTTT. Encoded protein: CASSIGTGGPRNQPQHF.

The gene calls are TRBV7-9 and TRBJ2-2; possible D gene TRBD1, 5 bases. Germline CDR1 SEHNR, CDR2 FQNEAQ (reference sequence). This CDR3 is built from 14 residues. Trimming took 11 bases from V and 0 from J, leaving 13 bases between them. CDR3: CAGPQGANTGELFF. The CDR3 DNA reads as TGTGCCGGACCCCAAGGGGCGAACACCGGGGAGCTGTTTTTT.

This clonotype turned up a few times. In nucleotides, the CDR3 is TGTACCAGCAGCTTAGCCCTAGGGGGGAACACTGAAGCTTTCTTT. Translating gives CTSSLALGGNTEAFF. This chain uses TRBV7-2 with TRBJ1-1; D may be TRBD1 (6 bases). Germline V lookup: CDR1 SGHTA, CDR2 FQGNSA. The CDR3 extends over 15 amino acids. V lost 0 bases, J lost 1 base, and 9 bases lay in between.

This chain uses TRBV2 with TRBJ1-5; TRBD1 aligns across 8 bases. In germline, CDR1 is SNHLY, CDR2 FYNNEI. The CDR3 runs to 15 residues. Losses at the gene ends were 2 bases for V and 6 bases for J; bases not matched to a gene: 6. CDR3 DNA sequence: TGTGCCAGCAGTGAATGGGACAGGTCTGGTCAGCCCCAGCATTTT. It specifies CASSEWDRSGQPQHF.

Of note for this clonotype: This is likely a read error, given that the CDR3 carries no conserved phenylalanine or tryptophan at its end. The DNA is left out, because the CDR3 cannot be placed on it with certainty; the CDR3 is given as TCRdb lists it. The chain has TRBV7-9 and TRBJ2-7; the D call in the table, TRBD1, was not verified against the DNA. CDR1 is SEHNR and CDR2 is FQNEAQ in the germline V gene (reference sequence). The CDR3 adds up to 9 amino acids, both ends counted. The chain's CDR3 is CASSLAVGQ.

This rearrangement joins TRBV29-1 to TRBJ2-7, with D maybe TRBD2 (6 bases). V dropped 6 bases and J dropped 3 bases, with 15 bases sitting between them. This CDR3 has 13 amino acids. From germline, CDR1 is SQVTM and CDR2 ANQGSEA. The CDR3 loop is CSVRGLSNYEQYF. The DNA of the CDR3 is TGCAGCGTCCGGGGACTTTCGAACTACGAGCAGTACTTC.

J is TRBJ2-5 and V is TRBV19; D is unclear. The V end was cut by 2 bases, the J end by 5 bases, with 12 bases between. The CDR3 spans 14 residues. Germline V gives CDR1 LNHDA, CDR2 SQIVND (reference sequence). The CDR3 reads CASSIKRQGETQYF. The CDR3 DNA follows: TGTGCCAGTAGTATAAAACGCCAAGGGGAGACCCAGTACTTC.

V gene TRBV29-1 combines with J gene TRBJ2-3, with D perhaps TRBD1 or TRBD2 (5 bases each). Germline CDR1 SQVTM, CDR2 ANQGSEA. Trimming took 1 base from V and 8 from J, leaving 13 bases between them. The CDR3 has 13 residues. The CDR3 loop is CSVEARRDGTQYF. In DNA form, the CDR3 reads TGCAGCGTTGAAGCCCGCCGGGACGGTACGCAGTATTTT.

This clonotype was seen many times. Sequence at one end of the junction differs from germline and may be a read error. The V gene is TRBV5-1, the J gene TRBJ1-1; no definite D call. This CDR3 has 13 amino acids. CDR1 is SGHRS, CDR2 YFSETQ, per germline. The CDR3 DNA is TGTGCCAGCAGCTTAGGGATGAACACTGAAGCTTTCTTT. Translation gives CASSLGMNTEAFF.

The V and J genes are TRBV29-1 and TRBJ2-7, with 8 bases identical to TRBD1. CDR1 is SQVTM and CDR2 is ANQGSEA in the germline V gene. The V and J ends lost 6 bases and 2 bases, in that order; junction bases with no gene match: 9. The CDR3 sequence is 14 residues long. CDR3 protein: CSVDRDETAYEQYF. CDR3 bases: TGCAGCGTGGACAGGGACGAAACTGCCTACGAGCAGTACTTC.

The chain links TRBV29-1 to TRBJ1-1; D call uncertain. This CDR3 spans 14 amino acids. Trimming pared 0 bases from V and 4 bases from J, leaving 12 bases between. From germline, CDR1 is SQVTM and CDR2 ANQGSEA. The CDR3 region is CSVEETRESTEAFF. In DNA, the CDR3 is TGCAGCGTTGAAGAAACCAGAGAGAGCACTGAAGCTTTCTTT.

The V call is TRBV15, the J call TRBJ1-5; D may be TRBD1 (6 bases). Trimming took off 3 bases at V and 7 bases at J, with 13 bases between the two ends. This CDR3 region has 14 residues. In germline, CDR1 is LNHNV, CDR2 YYDKDF (reference sequence). CDR3 bases: TGTGCCACCAGCAGCGACGGAACAGGGCAGCCCCAGCATTTT. Residues: CATSSDGTGQPQHF.

This clonotype was seen a few times. It may be a read error: a sequence one base away is much more abundant. The rearrangement joins TRBV25-1 to TRBJ1-6, with 7 bases that match TRBD1. Germline lookup yields CDR1 MGHDK and CDR2 SYGVNS. The CDR3 consists of 14 residues. As DNA, the CDR3 is TGTGCCAGCAGTGGAGGACAGGTTTTTAAACCCCCCCACTTT. It is translated as CASSGGQVFKPPHF.

The chain links TRBV7-9 to TRBJ2-7; 11 positions match TRBD2. The V gene end was trimmed by 8 bases and the J gene end by 4 bases; junction bases not matched to a gene: 22. Germline V gene lookup returns CDR1 SEHNR and CDR2 FQNEAQ (reference sequence). The CDR3 sequence is 19 residues long. CDR3 DNA: TGTGCCAGCTGCCCCCACACTCAAGCCGGAGGGACTAGCGGTTACGAGCAGTACTTC. Residues: CASCPHTQAGGTSGYEQYF.

This clonotype showed up just a few times. CDR3 residues: CASSWGREETQYF. As DNA, the CDR3 is TGTGCCAGCAGTTGGGGGCGGGAAGAGACCCAGTACTTC. V gene TRBV6-1 combines with J gene TRBJ2-5, with a weak D call TRBD1 (6 bases). Germline V gives CDR1 MNHNS, CDR2 SASEGT. V was trimmed by 5 bases and J by 3 bases, leaving 10 bases between them. This CDR3 spans 13 amino acids.

This chain joins TRBV16 and TRBJ2-5, with 8 positions matching TRBD2. CDR1 and CDR2 from the germline V gene are KGHSY and FQNENV. The CDR3 spans 14 residues. Losses at the gene ends were 6 bases for V and 5 bases for J; bases not matched to a gene: 8. The CDR3 here is CASSESTSAETQYF. The CDR3 DNA reads as TGTGCCAGCAGTGAATCGACTAGCGCCGAGACCCAGTACTTC.

The CDR3 DNA reads TGTGCCAGCAGCCCCGACAGGGGGGGAAGAGATACGCAGTATTTT. Its translation is CASSPDRGGRDTQYF. The chain carries TRBV7-9 and TRBJ2-3, with 9 nucleotides matching TRBD1. There are 15 residues in the CDR3. V shed 5 bases and J 5 bases; nucleotides not matched to a gene: 8. CDR1 SEHNR and CDR2 FQNEAQ come from the germline V gene (reference sequence).